These T cell receptor beta chains were read from a single sample in a study of blood T cell repertoires in COVID-19. Some clones are missing from TCRdb's copy, which holds only in-frame ones; the method was immunoSEQ multiplex PCR. The data hold roughly 400,000 clones, with approximately 91% observed a single time. The sequenced material came from PBMCs or T cells enriched from blood (not recorded which). These receptors originate from a woman aged 18-29 years who had been exposed to COVID-19. CDR3s include the opening cysteine and the closing phenylalanine or tryptophan. Fields, in order: J gene, clone size, D gene, V gene, CDR3 protein, CDR3 DNA. A D gene is named only where the DNA matches it firmly. Expanded clones get a size class; other rows say once, few or many, or leave the size out.

TRBJ1-5,NA,NA,TRBV4-1,CASSQAGVNQPQHF,TGCGCCAGCAGCCAAGCAGGGGTCAATCAGCCCCAGCATTTT
TRBJ2-7,NA,NA,TRBV12-3/TRBV12-4,CASSLGLYEQYF,TGTGCCAGCAGCCTAGGCCTCTACGAGCAGTACTTC
TRBJ1-2,few,NA,TRBV24-1,CATSDPLSTGSYGYTF,TGTGCCACCAGTGACCCCCTTTCGACAGGATCCTATGGCTACACCTTC
TRBJ2-7,few,NA,TRBV6-1,CASSEFGQGEQYF,TGTGCCAGCAGTGAATTCGGGCAGGGCGAGCAGTACTTC
TRBJ2-3,NA,NA,TRBV7-2,CASTPLTGLTTDTQYF,TGTGCCAGCACCCCCCTGACGGGACTCACCACAGATACGCAGTATTTT
TRBJ2-2,once,NA,TRBV27,CASSAARELFF,TGTGCCAGCAGCGCGGCGAGGGAGCTGTTTTTT
TRBJ2-3,NA,TRBD2,TRBV29-1,CSVEGGLAGVLTDTQYF,TGCAGCGTTGAAGGTGGCCTAGCGGGAGTCCTCACAGATACGCAGTATTTT
TRBJ2-7,NA,NA,TRBV5-1,CASSLVSGASYEQYF,TGCGCCAGCAGCTTGGTTTCTGGGGCCTCCTACGAGCAGTACTTC
TRBJ1-1,once,TRBD1,TRBV30,CAWSIHTGGITEAFF,TGTGCCTGGAGTATTCATACAGGGGGCATCACTGAAGCTTTCTTT
TRBJ2-3,once,NA,TRBV5-6,CASSSGRTGEDTQYF,TGTGCCAGCAGCTCGGGACGGACGGGGGAAGATACGCAGTATTTT
TRBJ2-7,NA,TRBD1,TRBV9,CASSVAEGADEQYF,TGTGCCAGCAGCGTAGCCGAGGGGGCGGACGAGCAGTACTTC
TRBJ2-7,NA,NA,TRBV6-5,CASSYGTEQYF,TGTGCCAGCAGTTACGGGACAGAGCAGTACTTC
TRBJ2-7,NA,TRBD1,TRBV5-1,CASSPYDRGLVYEQYF,TGCGCCAGCAGCCCGTATGACAGGGGGCTGGTATACGAGCAGTACTTC
TRBJ1-5,NA,NA,TRBV27,CASSLSQLSNQPQHF,TGTGCCAGCAGTTTATCGCAACTTTCGAATCAGCCCCAGCATTTT
TRBJ2-1,few,TRBD2,TRBV9,CASSSPGLARNEQFF,TGTGCCAGCAGCTCACCGGGACTAGCTAGGAATGAGCAGTTCTTC
TRBJ2-7,NA,NA,TRBV3-1/TRBV3-2,CASSQDGPGRQYF,TGTGCCAGCAGCCAAGATGGGCCCGGGAGGCAGTACTTC
TRBJ1-4,few,NA,TRBV7-8,CASSPRPSYEKLFF,TGTGCCAGCAGCCCGCGCCCTAGCTATGAAAAACTGTTTTTT
TRBJ2-2,NA,NA,TRBV4-3,CASSQDRGAGDTGELFF,TGCGCCAGCAGCCAAGATCGCGGAGCAGGGGACACCGGGGAGCTGTTTTTT
TRBJ1-1,NA,NA,TRBV4-1,CASSQGALMNTEAFF,TGCGCCAGCAGCCAAGGCGCCCTCATGAACACTGAAGCTTTCTTT